One T cell receptor beta chain is described in this entry. Its specificity is unknown. Every contributor of samples was a Caucasian grown-up residing in Nashville, Tennessee. The data derive from a study of shared clonotypes between healthy human individuals. About the study: Three plates each covered CD4 naive and memory; CD8 naive two, CD8 memory one.

Generated by immunoSEQ multiplex PCR, the TCRdb table keeps only in-frame clones and is missing some. The profile shows 2 million to 2.5 million clones, 80% to 95% of them singletons. Study-level findings and limits: Roughly 5% of naive CD4 clonotypes were shared across a handful of donors.

The origin of this receptor is a man younger than 35 in good health. Some clones in this sample may be carry-over from other donors' samples. Sequencing was performed on naive CD4+ T cells from PBMCs. Subset reported: CD45RA+ positively selected.

CDR3 residues: CASSLPRGREVTNYGYTF. The CDR3 nucleotides are TGTGCCAGCAGCTTACCTAGAGGCAGGGAAGTTACTAACTATGGCTACACCTTC. The V gene is TRBV7-9, the J gene TRBJ1-2, with a tentative D call TRBD1 (5 bases). CDR1 is SEHNR, CDR2 FQNEAQ, per germline (reference sequence). Trimming shortened V by 2 bases and J by 0 bases, and 19 bases separated the two germline ends. The CDR3 totals 18 residues.